The subject of this entry is one T cell receptor (beta chain). Its matching antigen is unknown. This entry is derived from a study of regulatory T cells in long-lasting Graves disease. Findings and limits, study-wide: Accuracy could have been hurt by small sample size.

V lost 1 base to trimming and J lost 2 bases, with 9 bases between them. Germline V CDR1 and CDR2: DFQATT, SNEGSKA (reference sequence). The CDR3 covers 13 residues. The authors built TCR beta libraries using iRepertoire HTBI primers and Arm-PCR of CDR3 regions. Authors' data handling: Identified across the samples were 50 to 70 TRBV segments and about 14 TRBJ segments. MiXCR was run by TCRdb on the multiplex PCR reads, yielding one entry per CDR3 protein. The authors' filters were not applied to this entry. The data show some 370,000 distinct CDR3 sequences, less than 25% seen once. As to time point: persistent/refractory GD, antithyroid drugs over 5 years with positive TRAb. PBMC-extracted RNA yielded the TCR library. Diagnosing Graves' disease relied on the American Thyroid Association guidelines. An endocrinology department in Xi'an, China, supplied the patients.

The specimen comprised peripheral blood mononuclear cells (PBMCs), sampled when the disease was refractory, from a patient treated with antithyroid drugs. The chain is built from TRBV20-1 and TRBJ2-7; no clear D gene. The origin of this receptor is a female donor with Graves disease. The CDR3 region is CSARAVSPYEQYF. The CDR3 bases are TGCAGTGCTAGAGCGGTCAGCCCCTACGAGCAGTACTTC.